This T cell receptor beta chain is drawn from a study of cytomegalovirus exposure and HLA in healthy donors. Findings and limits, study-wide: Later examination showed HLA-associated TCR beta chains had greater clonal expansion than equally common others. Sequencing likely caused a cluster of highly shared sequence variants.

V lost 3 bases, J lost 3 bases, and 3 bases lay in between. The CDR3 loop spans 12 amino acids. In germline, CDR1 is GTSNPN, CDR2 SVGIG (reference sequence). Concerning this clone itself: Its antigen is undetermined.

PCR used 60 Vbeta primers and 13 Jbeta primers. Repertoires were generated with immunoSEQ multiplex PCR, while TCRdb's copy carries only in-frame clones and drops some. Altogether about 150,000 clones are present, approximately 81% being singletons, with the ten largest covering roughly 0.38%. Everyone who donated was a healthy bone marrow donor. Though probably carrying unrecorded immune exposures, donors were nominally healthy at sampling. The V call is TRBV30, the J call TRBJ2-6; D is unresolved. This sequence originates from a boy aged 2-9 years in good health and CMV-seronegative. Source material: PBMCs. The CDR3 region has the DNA TGTGCCTGGAGCGGTGGGGCCAACGTCCTGACTTTC. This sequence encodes CAWSGGANVLTF.